One sample yielded the 5 T cell receptor beta chains listed below, sequenced in a study of blood T cell repertoires in COVID-19. Assay used: immunoSEQ multiplex PCR; TCRdb lists only in-frame clones, some missing. This sample yields 60,000 to 90,000 clones, of which around 80% are seen a single time; around 5.3% belongs to the top ten. Input material: peripheral blood. Source of these receptors: a man aged 55 to 70 with active or convalescent COVID-19.

J is TRBJ1-3 and V is TRBV2, with 7 bases matching TRBD1. The trim removed 3 bases at V and 3 bases at J, leaving 5 bases unmatched. The germline V gene has CDR1 SNHLY and CDR2 FYNNEI. The CDR3 has 15 residues. Written as DNA, the CDR3 is TGTGCCAGCAGTGATGACAGGGCGAGTGGAAACACCATATATTTT. Encoded protein: CASSDDRASGNTIYF.

The chain employs TRBV24-1 and TRBJ2-1, with TRBD1 as a possible D gene (6 bases). V was cut by 4 bases and J by 0 bases, with 12 bases left in between. This CDR3 comprises 16 residues. Per the germline V gene, CDR1 is KGHDR and CDR2 is SFDVKD. CDR3 nucleotide sequence: TGTGCCACCAGTGACGCCGGACAGAGCTCCTACAATGAGCAGTTCTTC. Protein: CATSDAGQSSYNEQFF.

This chain links TRBV5-1 with TRBJ1-5; 11 bases agree with TRBD1. J gave up 4 bases and V 4 bases, and 4 bases lay outside the gene matches. In germline, CDR1 is SGHRS, CDR2 YFSETQ. The CDR3 totals 15 residues. CDR3 protein: CASSVGQGVNQPQHF. The CDR3 region has the DNA TGCGCCAGCAGCGTGGGACAGGGGGTAAATCAGCCCCAGCATTTT.

The V call is TRBV15, the J call TRBJ1-1, with D maybe TRBD1 (5 bases). With 1 base removed from V and 1 base from J, the gap between germline ends came to 13 bases. The CDR3 loop spans 16 amino acids. The germline CDR1 and CDR2 sequences are LNHNV and YYDKDF (reference sequence). CDR3 sequence (DNA): TGTGCCACCAGCAGAGTGCAGGGAAGTGGGAACACTGAAGCTTTCTTT. Its translation: CATSRVQGSGNTEAFF.

This chain links TRBV19 with TRBJ2-5; 9 nucleotides line up with TRBD1. Germline CDR1 reads LNHDA; CDR2 reads SQIVND (reference sequence). This CDR3 comprises 14 residues. V trimming: 7 bases; J trimming: 4 bases; junction bases outside the gene matches: 7. CDR3 nucleotides: TGTGCCAGTAAACAGGGGGCGCTGGGAGAGACCCAGTACTTC. As protein: CASKQGALGETQYF.